The T cell receptor beta chain under discussion was sequenced for a study of shared clonotypes between healthy human individuals. Remarks on this clone: Its antigen is undetermined.

Study results and caveats: Owing to a small donor count, the genetic and exposure-history diversity represented was limited.

CDR1 SGHRS and CDR2 YFSETQ come from the germline V gene. This CDR3 region has 17 residues. V lost 0 bases to trimming and J lost 2 bases; unmatched junction nucleotides: 5. This table comes from immunoSEQ multiplex PCR, and its TCRdb copy is limited to in-frame clones, with some not included. The table records about 980,000 clones, over 75% of them present only once. The clonotype comes from a man aged 18 to 29 in good health. The chain links TRBV5-1 to TRBJ2-5; 12 bases align to TRBD2. The sample taken for sequencing was memory CD4+ T cells sorted from blood. Stated subset: CD45RA-negative fraction. The CDR3 DNA reads as TGCGCCAGCAGCTTGGGGGGACTAGCGGGCGTGCAAGAGACCCAGTACTTC. It yields the protein CASSLGGLAGVQETQYF.